This T cell receptor (beta chain) was found in a study of T cells generated in artificial thymic organoids (dated by TCRdb to the late 2010s). With regard to the full study: In some experiments, thymic T cells were further FACS-purified to deplete CD4 immature single positive or double positive precursors. TCR alpha and beta CDR3 repertoires of in vitro artificial thymic organoid-derived CD8 single positive T cells were compared with thymic and peripheral blood naive CD8 T cells. The repertoire sequencing data shown were described as representative of three independent experiments.

This clonotype was recorded a few times. Its antigen target is currently unknown. This CDR3 fails to terminate in the conserved phenylalanine or tryptophan, so it likely reflects a read error. Paper-wide results and their limitations: CD8 single positive T cells derived from organoids showed physiological TCR clonotype diversity comparable to the diversity seen in thymic and blood naive CD8 T cells.

Primary CD8+ T cells were enriched by magnetic beads using the Miltenyi CD8+ T cell Isolation Kit. Organoid and thymic CD3+TCRalphabeta+CD8 single positive T cells were FACS sorted before RNA extraction. For each sample, total RNA was purified from about 40,000 to 200,000 sorted cells using the RNeasy Micro kit, and RNA quality was assessed on an Agilent RNA 6000 Nano chip. Thymic fragments were dissected, disrupted by pipetting and filtered through a 70 um strainer so that thymocytes were released. Separate semi-nested PCR amplifications were run for the TCRalpha and TCRbeta libraries, using Advantage 2 and reverse primers located in the TRAC or TRBC constant regions. First-strand cDNA synthesis used between roughly 3.5 and 550 ng of total RNA. TCR cDNA libraries were made by 5'-RACE with the SMARTer PCR cDNA Synthesis kit, using a poly-dT primer for first-strand synthesis. Semi-nested constant-region reverse primers carried 5-nucleotide sample-specific barcodes, and products were cleaned with the Zymo DNA Clean and Concentrator-5 kit. Up to ten barcoded samples were pooled, ligated to Illumina adaptors and sequenced as 2 x 150 bp paired-end reads on an Illumina MiSeq. Per the original workflow: Demultiplexed reads were aligned with BLAT to a custom library of all human TRAV, TRAJ, TRBV, TRBD and TRBJ combinations from IMGT. The best BLAT hits were picked using pslCDnaFilter (-maxAligns=1, -ignoreIntrons), and custom Perl scripts were used to calculate clonotype frequencies. TCRdb reanalyzed the raw reads on its own, using fastp at Q25 for trimming and MiXCR for clone calling, and kept in-frame beta chains. One record per CDR3 amino acid sequence lists the most common genes and DNA. The V and J calls and clone size come from TCRdb's table, not from the authors' own analysis. Within this sample are some 2,500 distinct CDR3 sequences, with about 11% of them counted one time only. The ten largest clones take up 2.8% of the sample.

The clonotype originates from a human donor who gave cord blood stem cells for thymic organoid culture, a cardiac surgery patient who gave postnatal thymus, or a blood donor (not recorded which). Sequencing input: naive CD8+ T cells from the thymus. Per the publication, the cell subset or site label means: CD3+TCRalphabeta+CD8SP T cells; for blood, CD45RO-CCR7+ naive CD8+ T cells.

The CDR3 amino acid sequence is: CASSQGTGTGVGETQYL. The nucleotide sequence is TGCGCCAGCAGCCAGGGGACCGGGACGGGGGTAGGTGAGACCCAGTACCTC. The chain was built from TRBV4-1 and TRBJ2-5; a tentative D call is TRBD2 (6 bases match). In the germline V gene, CDR1 corresponds to MGHRA and CDR2 to YSYEKL. Between the V and J ends, shortened by 3 bases and 5 bases respectively, the junction contains 22 bases. The length of the CDR3 is 17 amino acids, counting both ends. Just the 51-base CDR3 DNA is kept, in frame starting at base 1.